The 32 T cell receptor beta chains given below trace back to one sample, sequenced in a study of T cells after yellow fever vaccination. One entry per CDR3 protein results from TCRdb running MiXCR on the 5' RACE reads. This sample yields some 260,000 distinct CDR3 sequences, of which roughly 5.2% are seen a single time; under 3.5% belongs to the top ten. Sequenced material: CD4+ T cells sorted from PBMCs, taken on the day of the yellow fever booster vaccination. These receptors originate from a man younger than 35 who received the YFV17D yellow fever vaccine.

This clonotype came up a few times. The chain is built from TRBV5-6 and TRBJ2-5; TRBD2 matches at 10 bases. The CDR3 extends over 14 amino acids. Germline CDR1 SGHDT, CDR2 YYEEEE. Germline trimming cut 2 bases from V and 4 bases from J; bases unmatched to any gene: 2. CDR3 in DNA: TGTGCCAGCAGCTTTTTAGCGGGGGGAGAGACCCAGTACTTC. Translating it yields CASSFLAGGETQYF.

This clonotype was recorded many times. CDR3 sequence: CASSFTGTGGTEAFF. The CDR3 DNA is TGCGCCAGCAGCTTTACCGGGACAGGGGGCACTGAAGCTTTCTTT. The rearrangement joins TRBV5-1 to TRBJ1-1; 11 bases match TRBD1. Germline CDR1 is SGHRS and CDR2 is YFSETQ. The CDR3 runs to 15 residues. The ends lost 2 bases at V and 4 bases at J; junction bases unmatched: 4.

This rearrangement joins TRBV29-1 to TRBJ2-7; TRBD1 aligns across 7 bases. Germline-derived CDR1 and CDR2 are SQVTM and ANQGSEA. The CDR3 length is 12 residues. After removal of 5 bases from V and 5 bases from J, the junction contained 6 bases not matched to a gene. CDR3 coding DNA: TGCAGCGTTTCCCGACAGGGCAACGAGCAGTACTTC. This encodes CSVSRQGNEQYF.

This clonotype was observed a few times. This chain connects TRBV18 to TRBJ1-4; D is unresolved. The CDR3 has 13 amino acids. Looked up from germline, CDR1 is KGHSH and CDR2 is LQKENI. V was shortened by 5 bases and J by 4 bases, with 8 bases between the two germline ends. DNA of the CDR3: TGTGCCAGCTCAGAAGGGATTAATGAAAAACTGTTTTTT. Translating it yields CASSEGINEKLFF.

This clonotype showed up many times. The V gene is TRBV10-3, the J gene TRBJ2-5; 7 nucleotides match TRBD1. The CDR3 has 15 amino acids. V was pared by 7 bases and J by 1 base, with 9 bases of the junction left unmatched. CDR1 is ENHRY and CDR2 is SYGVKD in the germline V gene. Here the CDR3 reads CAINSNRGFQETQYF. The CDR3 DNA reads as TGTGCCATCAACTCCAACAGGGGATTCCAAGAGACCCAGTACTTC.

This chain joins TRBV6-2 or TRBV6-3 and TRBJ2-1, with 7 bases lining up with TRBD2. The CDR3 runs to 12 residues. The junction had 5 bases not matched to a gene; V was cut back by 5 bases and J by 10 bases. Germline CDR1 is MNHEY and CDR2 is SVGEGT. In nucleotides, the CDR3 is TGTGCCAGCAGTCCCGGGACTAAAGAGCAGTTCTTC. It encodes CASSPGTKEQFF.

This clonotype was counted only a few times. The chain is built from TRBV12-3 or TRBV12-4 and TRBJ2-3; no reliable D call. Trimming pared 5 bases from V and 0 bases from J, leaving 12 bases between. The CDR3 has 15 residues. DNA for the CDR3: TGTGCCAGCAGTCTCAGGCAAACTAGCACAGATACGCAGTATTTT. It codes for CASSLRQTSTDTQYF.

Here the CDR3 DNA reads TGTGCCAGCAGCTTAGAGGTGGTGGGCAGGGCGAGGAATGAGCAGTTCTTC. Its protein is CASSLEVVGRARNEQFF. V and J are TRBV7-9 and TRBJ2-1; weak D call: TRBD1 (5 bases). Germline V lookup: CDR1 SEHNR, CDR2 FQNEAQ (reference sequence). This CDR3 spans 17 amino acids. Between the trimmed V and J ends, which lost 1 base and 7 bases, there was a span of 20 bases. Full variable domain (missing parts from reference TRBV7-9 and TRBJ2-1): DTGVSQNPRHKITKRGQNVTFRCDPISEHNRLYWYRQTLGQGPEFLTYFQNEAQLEKSRLLSDRFSAERPKGSFSTLEIQRTEQGDSAMYLCASSLEVVGRARNEQFFGPGTRLTVL.

This clonotype was counted only a few times. The chain combines TRBV4-2 with TRBJ1-2; D ambiguous. Trimming removed 0 bases from V and 2 bases from J, with 10 bases in between. The length of the CDR3 is 15 residues. Germline V gene lookup returns CDR1 LGHNA and CDR2 YNFKEQ. DNA for the CDR3: TGTGCCAGCAGCCAAGAGATCGGCAGAAACTATGGCTACACCTTC. The encoded protein is CASSQEIGRNYGYTF.

The chain combines TRBV7-9 with TRBJ1-2; D unresolved. The CDR3 is 13 amino acids. Per the germline V gene, CDR1 is SEHNR and CDR2 is FQNEAQ (reference sequence). The V and J ends lost 5 bases and 8 bases respectively, with 15 bases between them. In nucleotides, the CDR3 is TGTGCCAGCAGCCCTCACAGCAGGACCGGCTACACCTTC. This translates into CASSPHSRTGYTF.

In DNA, the CDR3 is TGTGCCAGCAGCTTGTGGCCGGGACAGCTGGGCTACACCTTC. Translating it yields CASSLWPGQLGYTF. This chain uses TRBV7-9 with TRBJ1-2, with 7 bases identical to TRBD1. The CDR3 sequence is 14 residues long. The germline V gene encodes CDR1 SEHNR and CDR2 FQNEAQ (reference sequence). V lost 3 bases to trimming and J lost 8 bases; unmatched junction nucleotides: 9.

The chain couples TRBV20-1 to TRBJ2-1; D perhaps matches TRBD2 (6 bases). Germline CDR1 is DFQATT and CDR2 is SNEGSKA (reference sequence). Trimming removed 2 bases at V and 3 bases at J, with 11 bases between. The CDR3 spans 14 residues. The CDR3 loop is CSARRGAGYNEQFF. The CDR3 nucleotides read TGCAGTGCTAGAAGAGGAGCGGGCTACAATGAGCAGTTCTTC.

This clonotype appeared many times. This chain joins TRBV12-3 or TRBV12-4 and TRBJ1-1; D not certain. The CDR3 sequence is 12 residues long. V lost 2 bases and J 5 bases, leaving 6 bases between the germline ends. The CDR3 sequence is CASSLMMTEAFF. CDR3 sequence (DNA): TGTGCCAGCAGTTTAATGATGACTGAAGCTTTCTTT.

This clonotype was counted between two and nine times. V is TRBV7-2 and J is TRBJ1-1, with a weak D call TRBD1 (5 bases). This CDR3 has 13 amino acids. From germline, CDR1 is SGHTA and CDR2 FQGNSA. Deletions cut 6 bases from V and 1 base from J, with 9 bases between. The CDR3 sequence: CASSMRGNTEAFF. DNA of the CDR3: TGTGCCAGCAGTATGAGGGGGAACACTGAAGCTTTCTTT.

The CDR3 region has the DNA TGTGCCAGCAGCCAGAGGGGGGGGAATCAGCCCCAGCATTTT. Residues: CASSQRGGNQPQHF. The chain uses TRBV3-1 and TRBJ1-5; a possible D gene is TRBD1 (6 bases). This CDR3 contains 14 residues. Trimming removed 3 bases at V and 4 bases at J, with 10 bases between. From germline, CDR1 is LGHDT and CDR2 YNNKEL (reference sequence). The full variable domain, in which reference TRBV3-1 and TRBJ1-5 provide the parts outside the CDR3, is DTAVSQTPKYLVTQMGNDKSIKCEQNLGHDTMYWYKQDSKKFLKIMFSYNNKELIINETVPNRFSPKSPDKAHLNLHINSLELGDSAVYFCASSQRGGNQPQHFGDGTRLSIL.

In its sample, this clonotype was seen many times. V usage is TRBV7-9 and J usage is TRBJ1-1; D unresolved. Germline CDR1 reads SEHNR; CDR2 reads FQNEAQ (reference sequence). Trimming stripped 1 base from V and 6 bases from J, with 18 bases between. The CDR3 runs to 16 residues. This CDR3 is CASSLGVKLENSEAFF. The DNA of the CDR3 is TGTGCCAGCAGCTTAGGAGTGAAGCTGGAAAACTCTGAAGCTTTCTTT.

Ten or more counts support this clonotype. CDR3 coding DNA: TGTGCCAGCAGTTTTAAGGGGGGAAGTCAGCCCCAGCATTTT. Protein sequence: CASSFKGGSQPQHF. The gene calls are TRBV27 and TRBJ1-5, with D possibly matching TRBD1 (6 bases). The V gene's germline CDR1 is MNHEY and CDR2 SMNVEV (reference sequence). With 3 bases removed from V and 6 bases from J, the gap between germline ends came to 12 bases. CDR3 length equals 14 residues.

This clonotype was counted at least ten times. The chain recombines TRBV7-9 with TRBJ2-7; D is unclear. Trimming pared 5 bases from V and 3 bases from J, leaving 11 bases between. CDR1 is SEHNR, CDR2 FQNEAQ, per germline (reference sequence). The CDR3 is made up of 13 amino acids. The CDR3 region is CASSDLRLYEQYV. The CDR3 DNA sequence: TGTGCCAGCAGCGATCTCAGACTCTACGAGCAGTACGTC.

This clonotype was detected a few times. This rearrangement joins TRBV12-3 or TRBV12-4 to TRBJ1-2; D is unclear. V lost 2 bases, J lost 4 bases, and 14 bases lay in between. The CDR3 runs to 15 residues. CDR3 amino acids: CASSLTGTVGYGYTF. CDR3 sequence (DNA): TGTGCCAGCAGTTTAACCGGTACGGTGGGCTATGGCTACACCTTC.

This clonotype was detected ten times or more. This sequence joins TRBV7-2 and TRBJ1-5; weak D call: TRBD1 (5 bases). Trimming cost V 4 bases and J 0 bases, with 10 bases left between them. Germline CDR1 reads SGHTA; CDR2 reads FQGNSA. The CDR3 covers 15 residues. The CDR3 DNA reads TGTGCCAGCAGCTCCCGGGGCTATAGCAATCAGCCCCAGCATTTT. Translated: CASSSRGYSNQPQHF.

This chain joins TRBV7-2 and TRBJ1-5, with D hard to call. Germline V lookup: CDR1 SGHTA, CDR2 FQGNSA. V lost 5 bases, J lost 4 bases, and 18 bases lay in between. The CDR3 spans 16 residues. This CDR3 is CASSQNAGIPNQPQHF. CDR3 DNA: TGTGCCAGCAGCCAGAACGCCGGTATACCAAATCAGCCCCAGCATTTT.

This clonotype was recorded at least ten times. The V call is TRBV12-3 or TRBV12-4, the J call TRBJ1-6, with D unresolved. V gave up 0 bases and J gave up 6 bases, with 9 bases separating them. The CDR3 sequence is 15 residues long. CDR3 nucleotide sequence: TGTGCCAGCAGTTTAGCGGCACAGACTAATTCACCCCTCCACTTT. Its translation: CASSLAAQTNSPLHF.

The chain employs TRBV10-3 and TRBJ2-6; D perhaps matches TRBD1 (5 bases). V lost 5 bases to trimming and J lost 1 base, with 9 bases between them. The CDR3 extends over 15 amino acids. Germline V gene data show CDR1 as ENHRY and CDR2 as SYGVKD. The CDR3 loop is CAISFQGSGANVLTF. The CDR3, as DNA: TGTGCCATCAGTTTTCAGGGATCTGGGGCCAACGTCCTGACTTTC.

This clonotype has more than one count but fewer than ten. The chain combines TRBV20-1 with TRBJ2-7; 7 bases map to TRBD1. CDR1 is DFQATT, CDR2 SNEGSKA, per germline (reference sequence). V was pared by 5 bases and J by 6 bases, with 19 bases of the junction left unmatched. The CDR3 extends over 16 amino acids. CDR3 nucleotide sequence: TGCAGTGCTGGTACCCGACAGGGTAAGGGGTGGGCCGAGCAGTACTTC. This encodes CSAGTRQGKGWAEQYF.

This clonotype has more than one count but fewer than ten. The chain couples TRBV4-1 to TRBJ2-7, with D hard to call. Per germline, CDR1 MGHRA and CDR2 YSYEKL. Trimming cost V 0 bases and J 6 bases, with 18 bases left between them. The CDR3 is 16 amino acids. In DNA, the CDR3 is TGCGCCAGCAGCCAAGATCTTGGTCGATTATGGGGCGAGCAGTACGTC. Its translation is CASSQDLGRLWGEQYV.

This rearrangement joins TRBV23-1 to TRBJ2-1; D perhaps matches TRBD1 (5 bases). TRBV23-1 is placed among ORFs of uncertain function. The length of the CDR3 is 9 residues. V was pared by 8 bases and J by 14 bases, with 10 bases between. The CDR3 region has the DNA TGCGCCAGCGGGCGCAGGGAGTTCTTC. It translates to CASGRREFF.

The chain has TRBV3-1 and TRBJ2-5; tentative D call: TRBD2 (5 bases). CDR1 and CDR2 (germline): LGHDT, YNNKEL (reference sequence). The V and J ends lost 1 base and 5 bases respectively, with 11 bases between them. CDR3 length: 14 residues. The CDR3 nucleotides are TGTGCCAGCAGCCAAGGTTCGGGATACGAGACCCAGTACTTC. Its translation: CASSQGSGYETQYF.

The table lists this clonotype with a few counts. The CDR3 DNA is TGTGCCAGCAGGAGGGGACAGGGGGAAGGCTACACCTTC. This codes for CASRRGQGEGYTF. The V call is TRBV12-3 or TRBV12-4, the J call TRBJ1-2, with TRBD1 identical over 11 bases. V lost 6 bases and J lost 8; bases outside the gene matches: 5. This CDR3 comprises 13 residues.

This clonotype appeared a few times. The chain uses TRBV27 and TRBJ2-2, with 13 nucleotides matching TRBD2. V lost 4 bases to trimming and J lost 7 bases; unmatched junction nucleotides: 12. CDR3 size: 18 residues. Germline V gene sequence: CDR1 MNHEY, CDR2 SMNVEV (reference sequence). The CDR3 loop is CASSSPKTSGGEVGELFF. The CDR3 coding sequence is TGTGCCAGCAGTTCCCCCAAAACTAGCGGGGGGGAGGTCGGGGAGCTGTTTTTT.

This clonotype was detected ten times or more. This chain uses TRBV12-3 or TRBV12-4 with TRBJ2-5; tentatively, D is TRBD1 (5 bases). The CDR3 has 14 amino acids. V was cut by 5 bases and J by 3 bases, with 13 bases left in between. CDR3 sequence: CASSPTWTKETQYF. The CDR3 DNA sequence: TGTGCCAGCAGTCCCACCTGGACAAAAGAGACCCAGTACTTC.

This clonotype appeared once. This may be a read error, as it is one base from a much larger clone. A read error is likely, as this CDR3 ends without the conserved phenylalanine or tryptophan. This chain connects TRBV7-2 to TRBJ2-2; 7 nucleotides match TRBD2. The CDR3 covers 16 residues. Trimming took 3 bases from V and 4 from J; bases not matched to a gene: 8. Looked up from germline, CDR1 is SGHTA and CDR2 is FQGNSA. The CDR3 loop is CASSLSGEALTGELFS. CDR3 coding DNA: TGTGCCAGCAGCTTGAGCGGGGAGGCACTCACCGGGGAGCTGTTTTCT.

J is TRBJ1-2 and V is TRBV5-1; D is ambiguous. Germline V CDR1 and CDR2: SGHRS, YFSETQ. The V and J ends lost 6 bases and 2 bases respectively, with 14 bases between them. The CDR3 sequence is 14 residues long. The chain's CDR3 is CASKEQYRNYGYTF. CDR3 DNA sequence: TGCGCCAGCAAGGAGCAGTACAGAAACTATGGCTACACCTTC.